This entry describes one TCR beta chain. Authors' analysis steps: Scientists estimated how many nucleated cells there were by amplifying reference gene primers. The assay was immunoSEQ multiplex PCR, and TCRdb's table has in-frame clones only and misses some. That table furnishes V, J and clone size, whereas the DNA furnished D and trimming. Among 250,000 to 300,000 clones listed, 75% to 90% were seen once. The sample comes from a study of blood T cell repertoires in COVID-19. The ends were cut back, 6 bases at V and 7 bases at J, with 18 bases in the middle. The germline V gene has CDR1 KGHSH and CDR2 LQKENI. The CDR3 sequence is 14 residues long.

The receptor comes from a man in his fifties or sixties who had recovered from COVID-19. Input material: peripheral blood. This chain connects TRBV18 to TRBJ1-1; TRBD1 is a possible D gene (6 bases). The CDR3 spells CASSSTSGHLEAFF. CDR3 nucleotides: TGTGCCAGCTCCTCAACTTCGGGACACCTTGAAGCTTTCTTT.